This TCR beta chain comes out of a study of T cells in Graves' hyperthyroidism and ophthalmopathy. Turning to the study itself: Staff took peripheral blood when the initial diagnosis was made, before any treatment began. The study, taken as a whole, reports: Blood held most thyroid clonotypes expanded above 0.001 frequency. Ophthalmopathy prediction by the model preceded onset by a median roughly 6 months.

Based on clinical symptoms, serum thyroxine and TRAb, thyroid ultrasound and orbital computed tomography, diagnoses were reached. This clonotype was counted at least ten times. The antigen is unknown. From RNA transcripts, TCR beta CDR3 regions were amplified. First-round RT-PCR targeting the TCR CDR3 was performed with the HTBI primer set. From the multiplex PCR reads, TCRdb called clonotypes with MiXCR, one entry per CDR3 protein. In the table there are approximately 200,000 distinct CDR3 sequences, approximately 20% of which are singletons. Specimen: blood. This TCR was recovered from a man aged 35 to 55 with Graves' hyperthyroidism.

For the CDR3, the DNA is TGTGCCACCAGCAACAGGGGCCACGAGCAGTACTTC. Protein product: CATSNRGHEQYF. This rearrangement joins TRBV15 to TRBJ2-7, with 7 bases that match TRBD1. Trimming at V came to 4 bases and at J to 5 bases, leaving 2 bases not matched to a gene. The CDR3 has 12 residues. Germline CDR1 LNHNV, CDR2 YYDKDF (reference sequence).